This T cell receptor beta chain was sequenced for a study of blood T cell repertoires in COVID-19. On the study more broadly: Acute and convalescent COVID-19 samples came from the United States, Italy and Spain.

Original analysis: From reference gene primer amplification, estimates of nucleated cell counts were derived. This table comes from immunoSEQ multiplex PCR, and its TCRdb copy is limited to in-frame clones, with some not included. V, J and clone size are taken as reported in that table, and D and trimming were inferred from the DNA itself. Of about 280,000 clones in the sample, around 91% were seen once. The CDR3 runs 18 residues. Germline V gene sequence: CDR1 LGHNA, CDR2 YSLEER. V shed 0 bases and J shed 4 bases, with 18 bases lying between them. Sequencing input: PBMCs or T cells enriched from blood (not recorded which). The receptor comes from a woman under 30 with acute COVID-19. The V gene is TRBV4-3, the J gene TRBJ2-2; D is possibly TRBD2 (6 bases). The CDR3 protein is CASSQDRGGTSSTGELFF. CDR3 sequence (DNA): TGCGCCAGCAGCCAAGATAGGGGCGGGACTTCGAGCACCGGGGAGCTGTTTTTT.